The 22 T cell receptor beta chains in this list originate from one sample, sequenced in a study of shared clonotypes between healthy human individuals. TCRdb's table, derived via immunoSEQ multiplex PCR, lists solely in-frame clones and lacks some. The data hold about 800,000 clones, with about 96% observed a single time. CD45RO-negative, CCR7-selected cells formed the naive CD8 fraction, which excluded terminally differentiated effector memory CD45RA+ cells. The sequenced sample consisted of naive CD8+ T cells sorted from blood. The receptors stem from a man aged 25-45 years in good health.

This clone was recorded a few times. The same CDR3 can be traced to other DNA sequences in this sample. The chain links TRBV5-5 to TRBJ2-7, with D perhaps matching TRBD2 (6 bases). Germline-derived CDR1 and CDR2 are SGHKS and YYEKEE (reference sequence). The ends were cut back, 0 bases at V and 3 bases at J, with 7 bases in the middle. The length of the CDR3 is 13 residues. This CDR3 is CASSLGTNYEQYF. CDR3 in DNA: TGTGCCAGCAGCTTGGGGACTAACTACGAGCAGTACTTC.

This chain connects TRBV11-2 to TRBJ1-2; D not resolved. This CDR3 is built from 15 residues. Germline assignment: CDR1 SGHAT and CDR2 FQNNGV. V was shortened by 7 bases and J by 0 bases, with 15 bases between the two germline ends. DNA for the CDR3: TGTGCCAGCACCACATCCCCCTCTACTAACTATGGCTACACCTTC. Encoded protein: CASTTSPSTNYGYTF.

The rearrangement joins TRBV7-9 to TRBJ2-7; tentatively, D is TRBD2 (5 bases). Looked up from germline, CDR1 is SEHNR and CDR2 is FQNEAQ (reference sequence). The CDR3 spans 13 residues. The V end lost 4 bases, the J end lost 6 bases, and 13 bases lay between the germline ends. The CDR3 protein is CASSSRGSVEQYF. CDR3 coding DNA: TGTGCCAGCAGCTCTCGGGGATCCGTCGAGCAGTACTTC.

As DNA, the CDR3 is TGTGCCAGCAGCCCTCAAGATACAGGGGGATCCTATGGCTACACCTTC. Encoded protein: CASSPQDTGGSYGYTF. This rearrangement joins TRBV14 to TRBJ1-2; the match to TRBD1 covers 8 bases. CDR1 and CDR2 from the germline V gene are SGHDN and FVKESK. The V gene end was trimmed by 4 bases and the J gene end by 4 bases; junction bases not matched to a gene: 11. The length of the CDR3 is 16 residues.

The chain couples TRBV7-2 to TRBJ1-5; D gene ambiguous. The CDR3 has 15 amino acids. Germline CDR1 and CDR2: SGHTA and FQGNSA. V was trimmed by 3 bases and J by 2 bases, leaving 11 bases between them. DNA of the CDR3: TGTGCCAGCAGCTTCGGGAGGGCGGGCAATCAGCCCCAGCATTTT. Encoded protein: CASSFGRAGNQPQHF.

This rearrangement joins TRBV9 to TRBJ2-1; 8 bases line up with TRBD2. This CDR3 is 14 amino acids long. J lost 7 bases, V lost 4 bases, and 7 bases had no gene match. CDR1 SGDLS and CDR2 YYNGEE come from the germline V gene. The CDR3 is CASSLSGSGNEQFF. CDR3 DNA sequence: TGTGCCAGCAGCCTCAGCGGGAGCGGGAATGAGCAGTTCTTC.

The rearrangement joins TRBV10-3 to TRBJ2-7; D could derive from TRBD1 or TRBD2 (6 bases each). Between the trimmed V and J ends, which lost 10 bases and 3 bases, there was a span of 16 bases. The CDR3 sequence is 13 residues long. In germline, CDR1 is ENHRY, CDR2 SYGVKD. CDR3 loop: CASGDISNYEQYF. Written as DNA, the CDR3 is TGTGCCAGCGGGGACATCTCAAACTACGAGCAGTACTTC.

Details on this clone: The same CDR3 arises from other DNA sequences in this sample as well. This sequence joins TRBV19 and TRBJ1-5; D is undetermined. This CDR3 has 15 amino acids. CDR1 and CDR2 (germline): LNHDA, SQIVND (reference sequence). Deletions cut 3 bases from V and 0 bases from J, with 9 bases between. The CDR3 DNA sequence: TGTGCCAGTAGTATTACAGCATATAGCAATCAGCCCCAGCATTTT. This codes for CASSITAYSNQPQHF.

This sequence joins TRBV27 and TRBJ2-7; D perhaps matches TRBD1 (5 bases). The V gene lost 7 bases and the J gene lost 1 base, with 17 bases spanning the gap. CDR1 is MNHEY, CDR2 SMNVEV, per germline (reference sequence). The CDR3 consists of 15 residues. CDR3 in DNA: TGTGCCAGCATGTTTATACGGACACCATCCTACGAGCAGTACTTC. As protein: CASMFIRTPSYEQYF.

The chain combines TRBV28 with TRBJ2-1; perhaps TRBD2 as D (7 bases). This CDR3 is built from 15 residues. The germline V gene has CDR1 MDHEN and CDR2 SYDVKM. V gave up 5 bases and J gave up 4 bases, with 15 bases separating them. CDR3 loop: CASSRGSGDYNEQFF. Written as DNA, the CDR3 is TGTGCCAGCAGTAGGGGGAGCGGGGATTACAATGAGCAGTTCTTC.

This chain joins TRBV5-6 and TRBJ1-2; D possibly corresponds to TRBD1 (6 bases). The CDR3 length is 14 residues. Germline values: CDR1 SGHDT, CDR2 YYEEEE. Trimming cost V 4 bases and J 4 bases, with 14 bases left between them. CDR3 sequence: CASSQWGAGYGYTF. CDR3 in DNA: TGTGCCAGCAGCCAGTGGGGGGCGGGCTATGGCTACACCTTC.

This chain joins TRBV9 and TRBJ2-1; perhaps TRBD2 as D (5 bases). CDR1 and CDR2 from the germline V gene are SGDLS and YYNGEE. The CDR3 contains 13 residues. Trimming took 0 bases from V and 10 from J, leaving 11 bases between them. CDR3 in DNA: TGTGCCAGCAGCGTAGCGGACGGGATGGAGCAGTTCTTC. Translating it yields CASSVADGMEQFF.

The CDR3 DNA reads as TGTGCCAGCAGCTATGGGACAGGGAGCTCCTACGAGCAGTACTTC. Encoded protein: CASSYGTGSSYEQYF. The chain recombines TRBV7-9 with TRBJ2-7, with 9 bases fitting TRBD1. Germline V gene lookup returns CDR1 SEHNR and CDR2 FQNEAQ (reference sequence). The V segment lost 4 bases and the J segment 0 bases; nucleotides outside the gene matches: 4. This CDR3 is built from 15 residues.

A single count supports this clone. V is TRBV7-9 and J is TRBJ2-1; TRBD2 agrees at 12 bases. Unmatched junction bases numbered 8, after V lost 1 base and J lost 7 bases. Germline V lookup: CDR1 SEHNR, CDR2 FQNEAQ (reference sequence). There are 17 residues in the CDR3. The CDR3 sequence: CASSLVGLAGTGNEQFF. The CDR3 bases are TGTGCCAGCAGCTTAGTTGGACTAGCGGGAACAGGTAATGAGCAGTTCTTC.

This CDR3 is CATSSPGQGADTQYF. In DNA, the CDR3 is TGTGCCACCAGCAGCCCAGGACAGGGAGCAGATACGCAGTATTTT. The chain has TRBV15 and TRBJ2-3; 8 bases fit TRBD1. V dropped 3 bases and J dropped 4; count of bases not matched to a gene: 6. Germline V lookup: CDR1 LNHNV, CDR2 YYDKDF (reference sequence). This CDR3 has 15 residues.

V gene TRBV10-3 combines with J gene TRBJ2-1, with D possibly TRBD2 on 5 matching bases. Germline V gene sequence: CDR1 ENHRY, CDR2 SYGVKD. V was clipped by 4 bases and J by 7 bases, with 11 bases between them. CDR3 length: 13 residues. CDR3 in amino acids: CAISGSSLNEQFF. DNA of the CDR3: TGTGCCATCAGTGGCTCTAGCTTGAATGAGCAGTTCTTC.

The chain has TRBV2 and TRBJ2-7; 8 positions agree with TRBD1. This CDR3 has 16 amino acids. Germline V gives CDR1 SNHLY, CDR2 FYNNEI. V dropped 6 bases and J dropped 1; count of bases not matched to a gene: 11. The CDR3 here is CASSPPDRGLSYEQYF. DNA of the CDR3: TGTGCCAGCAGCCCCCCCGACAGGGGACTGTCCTACGAGCAGTACTTC.

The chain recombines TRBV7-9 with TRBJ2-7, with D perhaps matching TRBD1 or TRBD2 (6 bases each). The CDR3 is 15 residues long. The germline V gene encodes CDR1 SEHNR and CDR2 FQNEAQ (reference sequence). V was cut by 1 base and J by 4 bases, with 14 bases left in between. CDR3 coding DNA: TGTGCCAGCAGCTTAGTCAACGGGGGCAAATACGAGCAGTACTTC. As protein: CASSLVNGGKYEQYF.

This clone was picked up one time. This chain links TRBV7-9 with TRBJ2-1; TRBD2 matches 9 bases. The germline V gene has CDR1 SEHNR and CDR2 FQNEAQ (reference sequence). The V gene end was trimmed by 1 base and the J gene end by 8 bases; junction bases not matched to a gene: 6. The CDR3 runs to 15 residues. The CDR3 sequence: CASSLGGSGRYEQFF. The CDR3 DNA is TGTGCCAGCAGCTTAGGCGGTAGCGGGAGATATGAGCAGTTCTTC.

CDR3 nucleotide sequence: TGTGCCAGCAGTTACACCGAGGCGCGGGAGACCCAGTACTTC. The encoded protein is CASSYTEARETQYF. The chain joins TRBV13 to TRBJ2-5; D not certain. Germline V gene sequence: CDR1 PRHDT, CDR2 FYEKMQ (reference sequence). Trimming shortened V by 6 bases and J by 5 bases, and 16 bases separated the two germline ends. The CDR3 length is 14 residues.

CDR3 residues: CASSLGSYTGELFF. Here the CDR3 DNA reads TGTGCCAGCAGCTTAGGGTCGTACACCGGGGAGCTGTTTTTT. The chain carries TRBV7-6 and TRBJ2-2; D uncertain. The ends were cut back, 1 base at V and 3 bases at J, with 6 bases in the middle. Germline CDR1 is SGHVS and CDR2 is FNYEAQ. The CDR3 has 14 residues.

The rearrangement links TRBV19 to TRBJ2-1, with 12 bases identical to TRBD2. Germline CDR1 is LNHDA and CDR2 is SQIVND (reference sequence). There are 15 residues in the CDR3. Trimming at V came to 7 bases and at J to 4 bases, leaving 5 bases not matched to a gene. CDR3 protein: CASMVLAGGYNEQFF. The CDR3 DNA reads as TGTGCCAGTATGGTACTAGCGGGGGGATACAATGAGCAGTTCTTC.